A single sample gave rise to the 22 T cell receptor beta chains below, sequenced in a study of cytomegalovirus exposure and HLA in healthy donors. The PCR employed 60 Vbeta primers together with 13 Jbeta primers. Data came from immunoSEQ multiplex PCR; TCRdb stores just in-frame clones and leaves some out. Seen here are some 170,000 clones, roughly 70% observed once, and the top ten hold almost 3%. Material: PBMCs. The origin of the receptors is a woman in her fifties or sixties in good health and CMV-seropositive.

The CDR3 spells CATSRDQRATEAFF. CDR3 coding DNA: TGTGCCACCAGCAGAGATCAGAGGGCTACTGAAGCTTTCTTT. The genes are TRBV15 and TRBJ1-1; D uncertain. The CDR3 extends over 14 amino acids. CDR1 and CDR2 from the germline V gene are LNHNV and YYDKDF (reference sequence). V was shortened by 0 bases and J by 5 bases, with 10 bases between the two germline ends.

The chain uses TRBV2 and TRBJ1-4, with D unclear. From germline, CDR1 is SNHLY and CDR2 FYNNEI. This CDR3 comprises 15 residues. The ends were cut back, 1 base at V and 5 bases at J, with 11 bases in the middle. CDR3 sequence (DNA): TGTGCCAGCAGTGAAGACCGAGCTATCAATGAAAAACTGTTTTTT. It encodes CASSEDRAINEKLFF. Filled out from reference TRBV2 and TRBJ1-4, the complete variable domain reads EPEVTQTPSHQVTQMGQEVILRCVPISNHLYFYWYRQILGQKVEFLVSFYNNEISEKSEIFDDQFSVERPDGSNFTLKIRSTKLEDSAMYFCASSEDRAINEKLFFGSGTQLSVL.

The J gene is TRBJ1-6, the V gene TRBV30; 7 bases align to TRBD1. CDR3 length: 15 residues. The V and J ends lost 4 bases and 1 base, in that order; junction bases with no gene match: 4. From germline, CDR1 is GTSNPN and CDR2 SVGIG (reference sequence). The CDR3 region has the DNA TGTGCCTGGACCAGGGGGTGGTCCTATAATTCACCCCTCCACTTT. The encoded protein is CAWTRGWSYNSPLHF.

This clone was recorded a few times. This rearrangement joins TRBV19 to TRBJ2-3; TRBD2 matches 12 bases. After removal of 6 bases from V and 7 bases from J, the junction contained 5 bases not matched to a gene. CDR1 LNHDA and CDR2 SQIVND come from the germline V gene (reference sequence). The CDR3 consists of 14 residues. The CDR3 spells CASRTSGGSNTQYF. The CDR3 bases are TGTGCCAGTAGGACTAGCGGGGGTTCGAATACGCAGTATTTT.

The J gene is TRBJ1-2, the V gene TRBV30; a weak D match, TRBD1 (6 bases). This CDR3 region has 12 residues. CDR1 is GTSNPN, CDR2 SVGIG, per germline (reference sequence). Trimming shortened V by 4 bases and J by 6 bases, and 12 bases separated the two germline ends. The CDR3 region is CAWMGGGHGYTF. The CDR3 nucleotides are TGTGCCTGGATGGGCGGGGGCCATGGCTACACCTTC. Full variable domain (missing parts from reference TRBV30 and TRBJ1-2): SQTIHQWPATLVQPVGSPLSLECTVEGTSNPNLYWYRQAAGRGLQLLFYSVGIGQISSEVPQNLSASRPQDRQFILSSKKLLLSDSGFYLCAWMGGGHGYTFGSGTRLTVV.

The rearrangement uses TRBV6-1 and TRBJ2-1; TRBD1 matches at 8 bases. The junction had 5 bases not matched to a gene; V was cut back by 1 base and J by 6 bases. CDR3 length: 15 amino acids. Germline assignment: CDR1 MNHNS and CDR2 SASEGT. CDR3 residues: CASSEGTGYFNEQFF. For the CDR3, the DNA is TGTGCCAGCAGTGAAGGGACAGGGTACTTCAATGAGCAGTTCTTC.

The chain links TRBV7-9 to TRBJ1-1; 7 nucleotides agree with TRBD1. Germline CDR1 is SEHNR and CDR2 is FQNEAQ (reference sequence). This CDR3 has 15 amino acids. V shed 3 bases and J 1 base; nucleotides not matched to a gene: 5. This CDR3 reads CASSLWGQRNTEAFF. CDR3 in DNA: TGTGCCAGCAGCTTGTGGGGACAGAGGAACACTGAAGCTTTCTTT.

This chain links TRBV5-1 with TRBJ1-5; no definite D call. Germline V gene data show CDR1 as SGHRS and CDR2 as YFSETQ. V lost 0 bases, J lost 2 bases, and 6 bases lay in between. This CDR3 is 14 amino acids long. CDR3 region: CASSLDFGNQPQHF. The CDR3 region has the DNA TGCGCCAGCAGCTTGGACTTCGGCAATCAGCCCCAGCATTTT.

This clone was seen a few times. The chain combines TRBV6-6 with TRBJ2-7, with TRBD1 identical over 11 bases. V gave up 8 bases and J gave up 1 base; unmatched junction bases: 4. Germline V gene lookup returns CDR1 MNHNY and CDR2 SVGAGI (reference sequence). The CDR3 loop spans 14 amino acids. The CDR3 spells CASGGQGVSYEQYF. The CDR3 coding sequence is TGTGCCAGCGGGGGACAGGGGGTTTCCTACGAGCAGTACTTC.

This clone was counted a few times. This chain links TRBV9 with TRBJ2-1; 9 bases line up with TRBD1. Germline trimming cut 4 bases from V and 1 base from J; bases unmatched to any gene: 3. CDR3 length equals 15 residues. Germline CDR1 and CDR2: SGDLS and YYNGEE. The chain's CDR3 is CASSPGTGSYNEQFF. The CDR3 DNA follows: TGTGCCAGCAGCCCCGGGACAGGGTCCTACAATGAGCAGTTCTTC.

The gene calls are TRBV19 and TRBJ1-6, with 9 bases aligning to TRBD1. The CDR3 contains 13 residues. Germline V CDR1 and CDR2: LNHDA, SQIVND (reference sequence). V lost 9 bases, J lost 10 bases, and 7 bases stayed unmatched. The CDR3: CASNGQGPSPLHF. The CDR3 DNA reads TGTGCCAGCAACGGACAGGGGCCGTCACCCCTCCACTTT.

The chain uses TRBV19 and TRBJ1-3; D uncertain. The CDR3 has 13 amino acids. The V gene lost 3 bases and the J gene lost 3 bases, with 6 bases spanning the gap. Germline V lookup: CDR1 LNHDA, CDR2 SQIVND (reference sequence). CDR3 sequence (DNA): TGTGCCAGTAGTATGAGAGATGGAAACACCATATATTTT. Its protein product is CASSMRDGNTIYF.

The CDR3 here is CASSDTVTGIETQYF. In DNA form, the CDR3 reads TGTGCCAGCAGCGACACAGTTACAGGAATTGAGACCCAGTACTTC. The chain links TRBV5-6 to TRBJ2-5; D might be TRBD1 (5 bases). Between the trimmed V and J ends, which lost 4 bases and 5 bases, there was a span of 18 bases. The CDR3 runs 15 residues. Germline assignment: CDR1 SGHDT and CDR2 YYEEEE.

The V gene is TRBV2, the J gene TRBJ2-7; 13 nucleotides align to TRBD2. Germline CDR1 reads SNHLY; CDR2 reads FYNNEI. Trimming removed 6 bases from V and 4 bases from J; junction bases left unmatched: 9. The CDR3 is 16 amino acids. The CDR3 bases are TGTGCCAGCAGGACTACTAGCGGGGGGGGTCTATACGAGCAGTACTTC. This gives the protein CASRTTSGGGLYEQYF.

This clone was seen just once. The chain carries TRBV5-1 and TRBJ2-1, with 7 positions matching TRBD1. The CDR3 contains 15 residues. Germline trimming cut 5 bases from V and 4 bases from J; bases unmatched to any gene: 9. Per germline, CDR1 SGHRS and CDR2 YFSETQ. The CDR3 is CASREATGTYNEQFF. The CDR3 DNA sequence: TGCGCCAGCAGGGAGGCGACAGGGACATACAATGAGCAGTTCTTC. Full variable domain (rest looked up from reference TRBV5-1 and TRBJ2-1): KAGVTQTPRYLIKTRGQQVTLSCSPISGHRSVSWYQQTPGQGLQFLFEYFSETQRNKGNFPGRFSGRQFSNSRSEMNVSTLELGDSALYLCASREATGTYNEQFFGPGTRLTVL.

The chain uses TRBV2 and TRBJ1-1; D gene uncertain. From germline, CDR1 is SNHLY and CDR2 FYNNEI. The length of the CDR3 is 14 residues. Trimming pared 4 bases from V and 2 bases from J, leaving 11 bases between. The CDR3 nucleotides are TGTGCCAGCAGTGGGAACAGTAGAAACACTGAAGCTTTCTTT. Translating it yields CASSGNSRNTEAFF.

This clone was seen only a few times. J is TRBJ1-1 and V is TRBV2, with D tentatively TRBD1 (6 bases). This CDR3 is built from 15 residues. The ends were cut back, 8 bases at V and 7 bases at J, with 23 bases in the middle. The V gene's germline CDR1 is SNHLY and CDR2 FYNNEI. DNA of the CDR3: TGTGCCAGCCGAGGACAGCTCGGACGACTCGATGAAGCTTTCTTT. It codes for CASRGQLGRLDEAFF. The entire variable domain, with the rest obtained from reference TRBV2 and TRBJ1-1, is as follows: EPEVTQTPSHQVTQMGQEVILRCVPISNHLYFYWYRQILGQKVEFLVSFYNNEISEKSEIFDDQFSVERPDGSNFTLKIRSTKLEDSAMYFCASRGQLGRLDEAFFGQGTRLTVV.

This chain connects TRBV27 to TRBJ2-7; perhaps TRBD1 as D (5 bases). Trimming removed 0 bases at V and 3 bases at J, with 9 bases between. Germline V gene data show CDR1 as MNHEY and CDR2 as SMNVEV (reference sequence). The CDR3 runs 14 residues. CDR3 residues: CASSLSQGRYEQYF. DNA of the CDR3: TGTGCCAGCAGTTTATCGCAGGGTCGCTACGAGCAGTACTTC.

The rearrangement uses TRBV4-1 and TRBJ2-3, with D hard to call. Germline-derived CDR1 and CDR2 are MGHRA and YSYEKL. V dropped 3 bases and J dropped 3 bases, with 16 bases sitting between them. The CDR3 spans 16 residues. The CDR3 sequence is CASSQARSTITDTQYF. CDR3 bases: TGCGCCAGCAGCCAGGCGAGATCCACTATAACAGATACGCAGTATTTT.

This sequence joins TRBV7-3 and TRBJ1-2, with a possible D match to TRBD1 (6 bases). CDR3 length equals 15 residues. Trimming took off 4 bases at V and 0 bases at J, with 12 bases between the two ends. Germline CDR1 is SGHTA and CDR2 is FQGTGA. The CDR3 reads CASSSQQGSNYGYTF. The DNA of the CDR3 is TGTGCCAGCAGCTCTCAACAGGGATCTAACTATGGCTACACCTTC. Using reference TRBV7-3 and TRBJ1-2 for the parts outside the CDR3, the full variable domain is GAGVSQTPSNKVTEKGKYVELRCDPISGHTALYWYRQSLGQGPEFLIYFQGTGAADDSGLPNDRFFAVRPEGSVSTLKIQRTERGDSAVYLCASSSQQGSNYGYTFGSGTRLTVV.

The V gene is TRBV7-2, the J gene TRBJ2-7; maybe TRBD2 (5 bases). The V and J ends lost 5 bases and 0 bases respectively, with 17 bases between them. CDR3 size: 16 residues. CDR1 and CDR2 from the germline V gene are SGHTA and FQGNSA. The CDR3 spells CASSRAWLAVSYEQYF. The CDR3 DNA sequence: TGTGCCAGCAGCCGAGCCTGGCTAGCCGTCTCCTACGAGCAGTACTTC.

V is TRBV6-6 and J is TRBJ2-1; D possibly corresponds to TRBD1 (5 bases). Per the germline V gene, CDR1 is MNHNY and CDR2 is SVGAGI (reference sequence). V lost 2 bases to trimming and J lost 8 bases, with 13 bases between them. The CDR3 contains 14 residues. The CDR3 loop reads CASSYTRVVDEQFF. Written as DNA, the CDR3 is TGTGCCAGCAGTTACACCAGGGTTGTGGATGAGCAGTTCTTC.